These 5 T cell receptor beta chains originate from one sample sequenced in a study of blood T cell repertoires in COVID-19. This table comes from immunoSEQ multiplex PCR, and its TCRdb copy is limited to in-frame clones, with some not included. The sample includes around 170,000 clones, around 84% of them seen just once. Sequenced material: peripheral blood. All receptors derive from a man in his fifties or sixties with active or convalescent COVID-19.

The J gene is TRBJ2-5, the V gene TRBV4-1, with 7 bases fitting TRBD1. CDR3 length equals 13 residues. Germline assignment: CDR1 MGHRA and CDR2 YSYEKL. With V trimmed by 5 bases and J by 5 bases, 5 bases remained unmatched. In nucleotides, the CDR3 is TGCGCCAGCAGCACTGACAGGGCGGAGACCCAGTACTTC. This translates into CASSTDRAETQYF.

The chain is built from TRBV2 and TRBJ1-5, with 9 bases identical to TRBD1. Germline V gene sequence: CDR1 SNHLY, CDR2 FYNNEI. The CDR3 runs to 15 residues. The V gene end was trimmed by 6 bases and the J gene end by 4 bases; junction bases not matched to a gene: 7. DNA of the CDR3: TGTGCCAGCAGCCCCATGACAGGGGGGAATCAGCCCCAGCATTTT. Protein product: CASSPMTGGNQPQHF.

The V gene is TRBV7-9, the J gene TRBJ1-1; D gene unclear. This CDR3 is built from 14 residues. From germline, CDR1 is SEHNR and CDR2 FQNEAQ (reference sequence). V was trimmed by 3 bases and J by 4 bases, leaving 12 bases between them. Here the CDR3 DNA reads TGTGCCAGCAGCTTCTCGGGGTCGGGCACTGAAGCTTTCTTT. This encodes CASSFSGSGTEAFF.

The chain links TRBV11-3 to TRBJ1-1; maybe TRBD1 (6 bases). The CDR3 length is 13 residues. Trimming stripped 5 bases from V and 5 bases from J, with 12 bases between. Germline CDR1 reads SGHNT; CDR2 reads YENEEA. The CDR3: CASSKARGTEAFF. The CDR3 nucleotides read TGTGCCAGCAGCAAGGCCAGGGGAACTGAAGCTTTCTTT.

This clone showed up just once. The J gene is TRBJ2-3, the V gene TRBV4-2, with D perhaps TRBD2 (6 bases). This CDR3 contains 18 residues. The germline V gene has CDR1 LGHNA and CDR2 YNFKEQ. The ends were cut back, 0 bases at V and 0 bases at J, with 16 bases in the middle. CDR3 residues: CASSQDFPGSGSTDTQYF. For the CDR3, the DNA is TGTGCCAGCAGCCAAGATTTCCCGGGGAGCGGGAGCACAGATACGCAGTATTTT.